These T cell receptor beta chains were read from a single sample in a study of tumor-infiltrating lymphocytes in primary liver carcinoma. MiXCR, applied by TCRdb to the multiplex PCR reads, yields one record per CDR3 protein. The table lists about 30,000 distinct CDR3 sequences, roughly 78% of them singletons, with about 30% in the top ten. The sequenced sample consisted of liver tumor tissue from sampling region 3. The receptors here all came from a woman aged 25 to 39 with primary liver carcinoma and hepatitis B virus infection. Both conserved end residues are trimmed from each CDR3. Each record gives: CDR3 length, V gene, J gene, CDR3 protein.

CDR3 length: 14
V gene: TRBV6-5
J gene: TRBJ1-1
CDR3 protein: ASSPGDGIRNTEAF

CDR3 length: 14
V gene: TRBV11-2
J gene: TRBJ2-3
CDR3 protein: VSSRMRRGRGDTQY

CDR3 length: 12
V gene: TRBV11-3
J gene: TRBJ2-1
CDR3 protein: ANSRLAGGYEQS

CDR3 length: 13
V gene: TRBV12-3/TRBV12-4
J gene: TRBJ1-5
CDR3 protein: ASTRDSGGGQPQH

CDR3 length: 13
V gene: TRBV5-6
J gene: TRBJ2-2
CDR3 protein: ASCLASRVTGELL

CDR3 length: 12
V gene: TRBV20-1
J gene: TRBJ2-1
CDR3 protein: SPSGQAEYNEQF

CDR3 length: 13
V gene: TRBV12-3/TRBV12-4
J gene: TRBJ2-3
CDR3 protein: ASSSGGLTTDMQY

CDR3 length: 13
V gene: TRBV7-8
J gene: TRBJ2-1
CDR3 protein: ASSSGRSTYNEQF

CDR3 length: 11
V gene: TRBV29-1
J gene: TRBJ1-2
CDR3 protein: SVTPWTGEGHT

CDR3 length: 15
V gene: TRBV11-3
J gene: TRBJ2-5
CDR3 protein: ASRKWTGWCLQEIRY

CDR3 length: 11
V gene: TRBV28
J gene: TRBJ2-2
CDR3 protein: ARSLSGSGELF